This T cell receptor beta chain was observed in a study of early T cells in non-severe SARS-CoV-2 infection. Via MiXCR, TCRdb re-called the 5' RACE reads, giving one row per CDR3 protein. There are tens of thousands of distinct CDR3 sequences in the sample; under 8.5% occur only once, and 4.5% to 6% lies in the top ten. The sample was whole blood, taken at baseline. The source is an adult who was a healthcare worker with PCR-confirmed SARS-CoV-2 infection or an uninfected control (not recorded which).

DNA for the CDR3: TGCAGCTCAGCCTCTCCCGGACGGGGCACTGAAGCTTTCTTT. Amino acids: CSSASPGRGTEAFF. The chain carries TRBV29-1 and TRBJ1-1; D ambiguous. The CDR3 is made up of 14 amino acids. Germline CDR1 is SQVTM and CDR2 is ANQGSEA. V gave up 8 bases and J gave up 4 bases, with 20 bases separating them.